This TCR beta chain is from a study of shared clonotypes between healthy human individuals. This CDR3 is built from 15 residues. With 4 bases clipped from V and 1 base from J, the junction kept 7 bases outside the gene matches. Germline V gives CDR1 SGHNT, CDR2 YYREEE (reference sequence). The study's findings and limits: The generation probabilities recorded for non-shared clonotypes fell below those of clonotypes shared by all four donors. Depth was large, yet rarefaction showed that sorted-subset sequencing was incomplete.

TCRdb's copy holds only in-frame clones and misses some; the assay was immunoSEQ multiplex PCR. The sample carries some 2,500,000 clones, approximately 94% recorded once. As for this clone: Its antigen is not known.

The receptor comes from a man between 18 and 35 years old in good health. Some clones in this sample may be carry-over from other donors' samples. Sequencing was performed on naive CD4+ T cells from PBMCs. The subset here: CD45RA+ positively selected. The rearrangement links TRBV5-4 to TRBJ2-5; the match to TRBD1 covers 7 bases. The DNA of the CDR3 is TGTGCCAGCAGCCTGGGACAGTCCATCCAAGAGACCCAGTACTTC. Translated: CASSLGQSIQETQYF.